This T cell receptor beta chain came from a study of blood T cell repertoires in COVID-19. Study-level information: Whether acute or convalescent, the COVID-19 samples came from the United States, Italy and Spain.

TCRdb keeps only in-frame clones here, not all; method: immunoSEQ multiplex PCR. The sample holds 410,000 or so clones, roughly 88% seen once. This clone has only one observation. CDR1 and CDR2 from the germline V gene are SGHNT and YYREEE (reference sequence). Between the trimmed V and J ends, which lost 1 base and 0 bases, there was a span of 8 bases. The CDR3 runs 15 residues. The specimen sequenced was peripheral blood. The TCR comes from a woman in her twenties or thirties with active or convalescent COVID-19. This chain uses TRBV5-4 with TRBJ2-1; the D is unclear. DNA for the CDR3: TGTGCCAGCAGCTTGCTTGTTAGCTCCTACAATGAGCAGTTCTTC. Its protein product is CASSLLVSSYNEQFF.